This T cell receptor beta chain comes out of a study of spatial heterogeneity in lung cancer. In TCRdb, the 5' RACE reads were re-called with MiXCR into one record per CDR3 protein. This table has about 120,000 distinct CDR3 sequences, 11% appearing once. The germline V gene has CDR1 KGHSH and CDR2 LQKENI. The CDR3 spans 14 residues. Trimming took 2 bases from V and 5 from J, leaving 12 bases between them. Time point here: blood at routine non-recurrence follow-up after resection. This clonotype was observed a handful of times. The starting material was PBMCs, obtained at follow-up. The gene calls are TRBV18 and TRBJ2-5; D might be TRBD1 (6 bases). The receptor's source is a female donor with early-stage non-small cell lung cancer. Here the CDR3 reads CASSPYSRGETQYF. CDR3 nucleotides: TGTGCCAGCTCACCATATTCCAGGGGTGAGACCCAGTACTTC.